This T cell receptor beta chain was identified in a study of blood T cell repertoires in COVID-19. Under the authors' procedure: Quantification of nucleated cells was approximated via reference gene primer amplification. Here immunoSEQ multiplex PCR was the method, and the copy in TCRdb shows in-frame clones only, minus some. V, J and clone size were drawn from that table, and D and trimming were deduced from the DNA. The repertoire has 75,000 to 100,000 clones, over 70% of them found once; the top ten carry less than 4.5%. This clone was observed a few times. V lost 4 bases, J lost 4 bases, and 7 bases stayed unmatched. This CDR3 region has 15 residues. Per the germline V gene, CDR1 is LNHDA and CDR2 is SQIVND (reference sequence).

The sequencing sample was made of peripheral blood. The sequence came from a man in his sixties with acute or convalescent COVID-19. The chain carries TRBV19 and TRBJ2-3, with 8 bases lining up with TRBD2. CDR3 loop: CASSRVAGKADTQYF. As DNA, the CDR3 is TGTGCCAGTAGTAGGGTAGCGGGGAAAGCAGATACGCAGTATTTT.